Presented here are 22 T cell receptor beta chains from one specimen sequenced in a study of glioma-infiltrating T cells after dendritic cell vaccination. Clones were sequenced by immunoSEQ multiplex PCR, and TCRdb holds only the in-frame ones, with some missing. The data show tens of thousands of clones, over 75% seen once. The sample consisted of blood, taken before dendritic cell vaccination. The receptors derive from a human donor with glioblastoma.

This rearrangement joins TRBV25-1 to TRBJ1-2, with D perhaps matching TRBD1 (5 bases). Trimming removed 6 bases from V and 4 bases from J, with 18 bases in between. CDR3 length: 15 amino acids. Per the germline V gene, CDR1 is MGHDK and CDR2 is SYGVNS. CDR3 sequence: CASSIPGQGGYGYTF. The CDR3 DNA reads as TGTGCCAGCAGCATCCCTGGGCAGGGAGGCTATGGCTACACCTTC.

The chain recombines TRBV2 with TRBJ2-3; D possibly corresponds to TRBD1 (5 bases). CDR1 and CDR2 from the germline V gene are SNHLY and FYNNEI. This CDR3 contains 13 residues. Between the trimmed V and J ends, which lost 2 bases and 3 bases, there was a span of 6 bases. CDR3 sequence reads: CASSERQTDTQYF. CDR3 coding DNA: TGTGCCAGCAGTGAACGACAGACAGATACGCAGTATTTT.

This clone was counted once. The rearrangement links TRBV4-1 to TRBJ2-2, with a weak D call TRBD1 (6 bases). The germline gives CDR1 MGHRA, CDR2 YSYEKL. This CDR3 is built from 16 residues. Trimming took off 9 bases at V and 0 bases at J, with 17 bases between the two ends. The CDR3 DNA sequence: TGCGCCAGTAACCCGAGGGGACAAGCGAACACCGGGGAGCTGTTTTTT. This translates into CASNPRGQANTGELFF.

The chain carries TRBV30 and TRBJ2-5; TRBD2 agrees at 7 bases. CDR3 length equals 17 residues. V trimming: 0 bases; J trimming: 5 bases; junction bases outside the gene matches: 15. The germline V gene encodes CDR1 GTSNPN and CDR2 SVGIG (reference sequence). CDR3 DNA sequence: TGTGCCTGGAGTGTACTAGGCCTAGCGGTTGGAGTTGAGACCCAGTACTTC. This translates into CAWSVLGLAVGVETQYF.

The genes are TRBV28 and TRBJ2-3; 8 bases match TRBD1. J gave up 0 bases and V 4 bases, and 3 bases lay outside the gene matches. This CDR3 region has 15 residues. Germline assignment: CDR1 MDHEN and CDR2 SYDVKM. This chain's CDR3 is CASSSGQVSTDTQYF. CDR3 bases: TGTGCCAGCAGTTCGGGACAGGTGAGCACAGATACGCAGTATTTT.

This sequence joins TRBV18 and TRBJ1-1; 10 positions match TRBD1. CDR1 and CDR2 from the germline V gene are KGHSH and LQKENI. Trimming took 2 bases from V and 10 from J; bases not matched to a gene: 4. The CDR3 is 13 amino acids. CDR3 coding DNA: TGTGCCAGCTCACCAGACAGGGGGCAGGTAGCTTTCTTT. Residues: CASSPDRGQVAFF.

CDR3: CASSDRTSGSDEQFF. In DNA form, the CDR3 reads TGTGCCAGCAGTGACCGGACTAGCGGGAGCGATGAGCAGTTCTTC. V and J are TRBV27 and TRBJ2-1, with TRBD2 identical over 13 bases. V lost 5 bases, J lost 8 bases, and 6 bases stayed unmatched. CDR1 is MNHEY and CDR2 is SMNVEV in the germline V gene (reference sequence). CDR3 length: 15 amino acids.

This chain uses TRBV2 with TRBJ2-1, with 8 bases lining up with TRBD1. Germline V gene lookup returns CDR1 SNHLY and CDR2 FYNNEI. The CDR3 runs 14 residues. After removal of 1 base from V and 10 bases from J, the junction contained 6 bases not matched to a gene. CDR3 sequence: CASSEGTGFREQFF. CDR3 nucleotides: TGTGCCAGCAGTGAAGGGACAGGGTTCCGGGAGCAGTTCTTC.

The rearrangement uses TRBV19 and TRBJ2-2, with TRBD1 as a possible D gene (6 bases). V shed 5 bases and J shed 2 bases, with 15 bases lying between them. The CDR3 is 16 residues long. Germline CDR1 LNHDA, CDR2 SQIVND (reference sequence). CDR3 region: CASSQRTEGNTGELFF. CDR3 nucleotides: TGTGCCAGTAGTCAAAGGACAGAGGGAAACACCGGGGAGCTGTTTTTT.

This rearrangement joins TRBV7-3 to TRBJ2-6; 7 nucleotides match TRBD1. Looked up from germline, CDR1 is SGHTA and CDR2 is FQGTGA. The CDR3 loop spans 18 amino acids. V gave up 5 bases and J gave up 0 bases; unmatched junction bases: 10. In DNA form, the CDR3 reads TGTGCCAGCAGCCATCAACAGGGGATACACTCTGGGGCCAACGTCCTGACTTTC. This sequence encodes CASSHQQGIHSGANVLTF.

The chain joins TRBV27 to TRBJ1-5, with D possibly TRBD1 on 6 matching bases. In germline, CDR1 is MNHEY, CDR2 SMNVEV (reference sequence). The CDR3 spans 14 residues. Trimming stripped 3 bases from V and 2 bases from J, with 8 bases between. CDR3 region: CASSFAGGNQPQHF. The CDR3, as DNA: TGTGCCAGCAGTTTTGCAGGGGGCAATCAGCCCCAGCATTTT.

The chain is built from TRBV10-3 and TRBJ1-1, with 7 bases fitting TRBD1. After removal of 6 bases from V and 1 base from J, the junction contained 5 bases not matched to a gene. Germline lookup yields CDR1 ENHRY and CDR2 SYGVKD. CDR3 length: 14 residues. CDR3 DNA sequence: TGTGCCATCAGCCCCACAGGGGCGAACACTGAAGCTTTCTTT. The encoded protein is CAISPTGANTEAFF.

This clone showed up just once. V and J are TRBV5-6 and TRBJ1-2, with TRBD1 matching over 10 bases. The V gene's germline CDR1 is SGHDT and CDR2 YYEEEE. There are 14 residues in the CDR3. J was trimmed by 7 bases and V by 3 bases; bases with no gene match: 6. The CDR3 DNA follows: TGTGCCAGCAGCTGGGACAGGGGTTATGGTGGCTACACCTTC. Residues: CASSWDRGYGGYTF.

This sequence joins TRBV11-2 and TRBJ1-5; TRBD1 matches at 9 bases. The CDR3 extends over 15 amino acids. The ends lost 6 bases at V and 6 bases at J; junction bases unmatched: 9. The germline V gene has CDR1 SGHAT and CDR2 FQNNGV. CDR3 sequence reads: CASSPTGGRGQPQHF. The CDR3, as DNA: TGTGCCAGCAGTCCTACAGGGGGCAGAGGTCAGCCCCAGCATTTT.

This clone has a single count. The chain carries TRBV6-1 and TRBJ2-1, with 9 positions matching TRBD1. V shed 8 bases and J 4 bases; nucleotides not matched to a gene: 6. The CDR3 consists of 14 residues. Germline loops: CDR1 MNHNS, CDR2 SASEGT. CDR3 in DNA: TGTGCCAGCGGGACCGGGACAGGGTACAATGAGCAGTTCTTC. As protein: CASGTGTGYNEQFF.

The gene calls are TRBV7-6 and TRBJ2-5; TRBD1 might be the D (6 bases). CDR3 length: 15 amino acids. Germline V lookup: CDR1 SGHVS, CDR2 FNYEAQ. Trimming left V 3 bases short and J 2 bases short, with 13 bases between. The chain's CDR3 is CASSLMDSLQETQYF. The DNA of the CDR3 is TGTGCCAGCAGCTTGATGGACAGTTTACAAGAGACCCAGTACTTC.

The chain couples TRBV21-1 to TRBJ2-7; TRBD2, the D gene given by the table, was not confirmed from the DNA. TRBV21-1 is a documented pseudogene. CDR3 length: 17 amino acids. For the CDR3, the DNA is TGTGCCAGCAGCAAGAGACTAGCGGGGGCCCCACCCTACGAGCAGTACTTC. Translating gives CASSKRLAGAPPYEQYF.

The CDR3 DNA reads TGCGCCAGCAGTGAGTCGGGGGGATTGACTGGAAACACCATATATTTT. It codes for CASSESGGLTGNTIYF. This chain links TRBV10-2 with TRBJ1-3; D might be TRBD1 (5 bases). V was trimmed by 0 bases and J by 2 bases, leaving 11 bases between them. The germline V gene has CDR1 WSHSY and CDR2 SAAADI. This CDR3 spans 16 amino acids.

With respect to this clone: Other DNA sequences within the sample encode an identical CDR3. The chain joins TRBV7-9 to TRBJ1-2; D ambiguous. Germline V gene data show CDR1 as SEHNR and CDR2 as FQNEAQ (reference sequence). The CDR3 has 13 amino acids. Trimming cost V 5 bases and J 0 bases, with 7 bases left between them. The CDR3 is CASSPGANYGYTF. CDR3 bases: TGTGCCAGCAGCCCCGGGGCTAACTATGGCTACACCTTC.

This clone was observed a few times. This rearrangement joins TRBV7-6 to TRBJ1-1, with 10 bases lining up with TRBD1. The CDR3 length is 13 residues. V shed 1 base, J shed 8 bases, and the junction held 1 base outside the gene matches. Germline CDR1 is SGHVS and CDR2 is FNYEAQ. In DNA, the CDR3 is TGTGCCAGCAGCTTAGGGGACAGGGGAGAAGCTTTCTTT. Its protein product is CASSLGDRGEAFF.

V gene TRBV5-1 combines with J gene TRBJ2-1, with 7 bases that match TRBD1. Losses at the gene ends were 3 bases for V and 6 bases for J; bases not matched to a gene: 9. Germline V gene sequence: CDR1 SGHRS, CDR2 YFSETQ. This CDR3 has 15 residues. The CDR3 bases are TGCGCCAGCAGCTCAACAGGGGATACGTCCAATGAGCAGTTCTTC. Protein: CASSSTGDTSNEQFF.

The chain links TRBV19 to TRBJ1-5, with unresolved D. The ends were cut back, 1 base at V and 2 bases at J, with 6 bases in the middle. Germline V gene lookup returns CDR1 LNHDA and CDR2 SQIVND (reference sequence). This CDR3 has 14 residues. The CDR3: CASSIGHRNQPQHF. CDR3 DNA: TGTGCCAGTAGTATAGGACACCGCAATCAGCCCCAGCATTTT.